The 25 T cell receptor beta chains reported below all come from one sample, sequenced in a study of T cell responses to AZD1222 COVID-19 vaccine. The table came from immunoSEQ multiplex PCR; TCRdb's copy has only in-frame clones and leaves some out. The data contain approximately 170,000 clones, roughly 93% of them seen just once; the ten biggest clones take up roughly 3.9%. The source was peripheral blood, collected on day 0 of AZD1222 vaccination. Receptors were obtained from an adult in good health.

The genes are TRBV2 and TRBJ1-1, with a weak D call TRBD1 (5 bases). V was clipped by 3 bases and J by 4 bases, with 9 bases between them. The CDR3 is 13 amino acids. Looked up from germline, CDR1 is SNHLY and CDR2 is FYNNEI. The DNA for the CDR3 is TGTGCCAGCAGTGATCTGGGGGTCACTGAAGCTTTCTTT. Its translation is CASSDLGVTEAFF.

The chain has TRBV5-1 and TRBJ2-3, with 8 positions matching TRBD2. V gave up 0 bases and J gave up 4 bases; unmatched junction bases: 4. The length of the CDR3 is 15 residues. Germline assignment: CDR1 SGHRS and CDR2 YFSETQ. CDR3 bases: TGCGCCAGCAGCTTGGCCAGCGGGAGTGCAGATACGCAGTATTTT. It encodes CASSLASGSADTQYF.

In this sample, this clone turned up a few times. V usage is TRBV6-6 and J usage is TRBJ1-6; D is uncertain. Germline CDR1 is MNHNY and CDR2 is SVGAGI (reference sequence). Trimming left V 5 bases short and J 0 bases short, with 11 bases between. This CDR3 comprises 16 residues. In DNA, the CDR3 is TGTGCCAGCAGTCGACACATAGGCTCCTATAATTCACCCCTCCACTTT. Encoded protein: CASSRHIGSYNSPLHF.

The genes are TRBV9 and TRBJ1-5, with D possibly TRBD1 on 5 matching bases. With 0 bases removed from V and 5 bases from J, the gap between germline ends came to 9 bases. Germline values: CDR1 SGDLS, CDR2 YYNGEE. The CDR3 has 14 amino acids. This CDR3 reads CASSVGQGDQPQHF. CDR3 DNA: TGTGCCAGCAGCGTAGGCCAGGGAGATCAGCCCCAGCATTTT.

This chain links TRBV19 with TRBJ2-7; 8 bases match TRBD2. After removal of 5 bases from V and 2 bases from J, the junction contained 5 bases not matched to a gene. The CDR3 is 14 residues long. Germline CDR1 LNHDA, CDR2 SQIVND (reference sequence). The CDR3 reads CASSWAGGAYEQYF. Written as DNA, the CDR3 is TGTGCCAGTAGTTGGGCGGGGGGCGCCTACGAGCAGTACTTC.

The chain is built from TRBV27 and TRBJ1-2; 7 bases agree with TRBD1. Germline V CDR1 and CDR2: MNHEY, SMNVEV (reference sequence). The CDR3 loop spans 16 amino acids. V lost 4 bases, J lost 5 bases, and 13 bases stayed unmatched. CDR3 in amino acids: CASSSYLRGLKYGYTF. The CDR3 DNA reads TGTGCCAGCAGTTCATATCTAAGGGGGCTGAAGTATGGCTACACCTTC.

The chain recombines TRBV4-2 with TRBJ1-1; TRBD1 is a possible D gene (5 bases). This CDR3 has 16 residues. From germline, CDR1 is LGHNA and CDR2 YNFKEQ. V was pared by 3 bases and J by 0 bases, with 14 bases between. Here the CDR3 DNA reads TGTGCCAGCAGCCACGAACGAACAGGAGTGAACACTGAAGCTTTCTTT. Encoded protein: CASSHERTGVNTEAFF.

The chain joins TRBV25-1 to TRBJ1-2, with D possibly TRBD1 on 5 matching bases. There are 13 residues in the CDR3. The germline gives CDR1 MGHDK, CDR2 SYGVNS. V lost 1 base to trimming and J lost 6 bases, with 9 bases between them. The CDR3 region has the DNA TGTGCCAGCAGTGAATTAAGGGGTGATGGCTACACCTTC. Its protein product is CASSELRGDGYTF.

The chain joins TRBV7-9 to TRBJ1-1, with D hard to call. The CDR3 has 13 residues. The germline gives CDR1 SEHNR, CDR2 FQNEAQ (reference sequence). Trimming cost V 2 bases and J 2 bases, with 6 bases left between them. The CDR3 DNA is TGTGCCAGCAGCTTATATAAAAACACTGAAGCTTTCTTT. Protein sequence: CASSLYKNTEAFF.

The rearrangement uses TRBV4-1 and TRBJ1-3; D not certain. Trimming took 4 bases from V and 0 from J, leaving 7 bases between them. The germline V gene has CDR1 MGHRA and CDR2 YSYEKL. The CDR3 has 14 residues. In DNA form, the CDR3 reads TGCGCCAGCAGCCCCCCGGACTCTGGAAACACCATATATTTT. It codes for CASSPPDSGNTIYF.

The chain carries TRBV7-9 and TRBJ2-7, with D perhaps given as TRBD1 or TRBD2 (5 bases each). Germline V lookup: CDR1 SEHNR, CDR2 FQNEAQ (reference sequence). V was trimmed by 3 bases and J by 2 bases, leaving 11 bases between them. The CDR3 totals 14 residues. This CDR3 reads CASSFRDVPYEQYF. Written as DNA, the CDR3 is TGTGCCAGCAGCTTCCGGGACGTCCCCTACGAGCAGTACTTC.

This chain connects TRBV29-1 to TRBJ1-5; D is ambiguous. V lost 0 bases, J lost 11 bases, and 11 bases lay in between. The CDR3 extends over 12 amino acids. Germline V gives CDR1 SQVTM, CDR2 ANQGSEA. The CDR3 here is CSVEDLKGTQHF. The CDR3 region has the DNA TGCAGCGTTGAAGATCTTAAGGGAACCCAGCATTTT.

V is TRBV6-5 and J is TRBJ2-7; D is perhaps TRBD2 (7 bases). The germline V gene has CDR1 MNHEY and CDR2 SVGAGI. The CDR3 is 14 amino acids. With 6 bases removed from V and 2 bases from J, the gap between germline ends came to 14 bases. The CDR3 spells CASRRGQPAYEQYF. The CDR3 DNA reads as TGTGCCAGCAGGCGGGGGCAGCCAGCCTACGAGCAGTACTTC.

This rearrangement joins TRBV5-6 to TRBJ1-2; D remains ambiguous. Trimming stripped 1 base from V and 1 base from J, with 5 bases between. Germline V gene data show CDR1 as SGHDT and CDR2 as YYEEEE. The CDR3 runs to 13 residues. CDR3 protein: CASSLNGNYGYTF. CDR3 DNA sequence: TGTGCCAGCAGCTTGAACGGTAACTATGGCTACACCTTC.

The J gene is TRBJ1-1, the V gene TRBV15, with a tentative D call TRBD1 (5 bases). The germline gives CDR1 LNHNV, CDR2 YYDKDF (reference sequence). This CDR3 is 13 amino acids long. The germline V and J ends were trimmed by 3 bases and 5 bases, with 10 bases remaining between them. CDR3 sequence: CATSSEGVTEAFF. CDR3 coding DNA: TGTGCCACCAGCAGTGAAGGGGTTACTGAAGCTTTCTTT.

V and J are TRBV5-1 and TRBJ1-1; D unclear. The CDR3 has 14 residues. Germline V gene sequence: CDR1 SGHRS, CDR2 YFSETQ. V lost 0 bases and J 1 base, leaving 7 bases between the germline ends. CDR3 protein: CASSLEAWNTEAFF. The CDR3 DNA is TGCGCCAGCAGCTTGGAGGCTTGGAACACTGAAGCTTTCTTT. Together with reference TRBV5-1 and TRBJ1-1, the CDR3 gives the full variable domain: KAGVTQTPRYLIKTRGQQVTLSCSPISGHRSVSWYQQTPGQGLQFLFEYFSETQRNKGNFPGRFSGRQFSNSRSEMNVSTLELGDSALYLCASSLEAWNTEAFFGQGTRLTVV.

The CDR3 is CASSQATIGYTF. The CDR3 nucleotides read TGTGCCAGCAGCCAAGCGACGATAGGCTACACCTTC. The chain uses TRBV3-1 (or the pseudogene TRBV3-2) and TRBJ1-2; no definite D call. Germline lookup yields CDR1 LGHDT and CDR2 YNNKEL (reference sequence). CDR3 length: 12 amino acids. Trimming left V 1 base short and J 8 bases short, with 8 bases between.

This rearrangement joins TRBV6-1 to TRBJ1-2; D not certain. The ends were cut back, 3 bases at V and 14 bases at J, with 16 bases in the middle. The CDR3 is 12 amino acids. Germline loops: CDR1 MNHNS, CDR2 SASEGT. The CDR3 loop reads CASSEGNFFTTF. DNA for the CDR3: TGTGCCAGCAGTGAGGGGAACTTCTTTACTACCTTC.

The V call is TRBV2, the J call TRBJ1-4; possibly TRBD1 for D (6 bases). V lost 4 bases, J lost 4 bases, and 16 bases lay in between. Germline lookup yields CDR1 SNHLY and CDR2 FYNNEI. This CDR3 region has 16 residues. CDR3 loop: CASSGRGHSYNEKLFF. CDR3 DNA sequence: TGTGCCAGCAGTGGTCGGGGACATAGCTATAATGAAAAACTGTTTTTT.

The chain uses TRBV5-1 and TRBJ2-1; 9 nucleotides align to TRBD2. After removal of 1 base from V and 10 bases from J, the junction contained 9 bases not matched to a gene. The CDR3 length is 15 residues. Germline lookup yields CDR1 SGHRS and CDR2 YFSETQ. CDR3 nucleotides: TGCGCCAGCAGCTTGTTAGCGGGAGATTTAGGAGAGCAGTTCTTC. Translation: CASSLLAGDLGEQFF.

The chain joins TRBV27 to TRBJ1-6; 10 bases agree with TRBD1. From germline, CDR1 is MNHEY and CDR2 SMNVEV (reference sequence). V was clipped by 5 bases and J by 9 bases; unmatched bases: 1. The CDR3 covers 13 residues. In DNA, the CDR3 is TGTGCCAGCAGTAGGACAGGGGGTTCACCCCTCCACTTT. Protein: CASSRTGGSPLHF.

The chain joins TRBV30 to TRBJ1-5; no firm D call. CDR3 length: 14 amino acids. Germline CDR1 and CDR2: GTSNPN and SVGIG (reference sequence). V lost 2 bases, J lost 2 bases, and 10 bases lay in between. CDR3 in DNA: TGTGCCTGGAGTCCTGGCCTTGGCAATCAGCCCCAGCATTTT. Protein: CAWSPGLGNQPQHF.

This chain connects TRBV7-2 to TRBJ1-2; D uncertain. Deletions cut 6 bases from V and 4 bases from J, with 12 bases between. CDR3 length equals 13 residues. CDR1 is SGHTA and CDR2 is FQGNSA in the germline V gene. The CDR3, as DNA: TGTGCCAGCAGACCCGACACCCGCTATGGCTACACCTTC. This codes for CASRPDTRYGYTF.

The chain employs TRBV27 and TRBJ1-2; TRBD1 might be the D (5 bases). The V gene lost 5 bases and the J gene lost 3 bases, with 16 bases spanning the gap. Germline V gene data show CDR1 as MNHEY and CDR2 as SMNVEV (reference sequence). This CDR3 spans 15 amino acids. The CDR3 loop is CASSETETNHYGYTF. CDR3 coding DNA: TGTGCCAGCAGTGAGACAGAAACGAACCACTATGGCTACACCTTC.

J is TRBJ2-7 and V is TRBV7-2; D is perhaps TRBD1 or TRBD2 (5 bases each). Germline CDR1 SGHTA, CDR2 FQGNSA. The V end lost 5 bases, the J end lost 5 bases, and 19 bases lay between the germline ends. The length of the CDR3 is 15 residues. The DNA for the CDR3 is TGTGCCAGCAGCGCCGCCCGGGACCGACGAGACGAGCAGTACTTC. Residues: CASSAARDRRDEQYF.